This paragraph reports one TCR beta chain. This record comes from a study of long-term antiretroviral therapy in people with HIV. Looked up from germline, CDR1 is KGHSH and CDR2 is LQKENI. The V and J ends lost 2 bases and 3 bases, in that order; junction bases with no gene match: 6. There are 15 residues in the CDR3. Version v3.0 of the immunoSEQ assay ran at survey level. This table comes from immunoSEQ multiplex PCR, and its TCRdb copy is limited to in-frame clones, with some not included. Of some 17,000 clones listed, approximately 90% are singletons. The specimen was unsorted PBMCs, collected 6.9 years after starting antiretroviral therapy. The genes are TRBV18 and TRBJ2-7, with 8 nucleotides matching TRBD1. This TCR came from a man aged 45-65 years with HIV. The CDR3 spells CASSPFGQGLYEQYF. DNA of the CDR3: TGTGCCAGCTCACCATTCGGACAGGGACTCTACGAGCAGTACTTC.